This T cell receptor beta chain came from a study of OX40 agonist ivuxolimab in advanced cancers. About the full investigation: Ivuxolimab was an agonistic, fully human IgG2 monoclonal antibody directed against OX40 (CD134), a costimulatory receptor. Intravenous ivuxolimab was administered to patients every 2 weeks at six dose levels: 0.01, 0.1, 0.3, 1.5, 3 and 10 mg/kg. Of the approximately 53 patients in dose escalation, 19 had hepatocellular carcinoma, approximately 15 had melanoma, 9 had renal cell carcinoma and 9 had head and neck cancer. In the dose-escalation cohort, roughly four fifths of patients were male, and the mean age was approximately 55 years, with a range of about 20 to 79. Prior anti-PD-1, anti-PD-L1 or anti-CTLA-4 therapy was permitted, and approximately 41% of dose-escalation patients had received checkpoint inhibitors. Partial responses were achieved by three dose-escalation patients, of whom one had hepatocellular carcinoma and two had cutaneous melanoma. The purpose of peripheral TCRbeta sequencing was to test whether ivuxolimab changed TCR sequence diversity and led to clonal T-cell expansion. The paper describes the monotherapy dose-escalation part (N of about 54 patients) of the phase I trial of ivuxolimab. What the work shows at the level of the full study, not this receptor alone: Low levels of normalized T-cell clonal expansion were also seen in some patients who did not respond. In the 0.1-3.0 mg/kg groups, partial responders were among the patients with the lowest normalized peripheral clonal expansion, particularly in CD8+ T cells. Clonal expansion of both CD4+ and CD8+ blood T cells was observed from baseline to week 6 at doses 0.1 to 3.0 mg/kg. After ivuxolimab, more expanded clones were found on average in CD8+ T cells than in CD4+ T cells. The antigen specificity of the peripheral T cells that underwent clonal expansion was not determined.

Relative to germline, V is 1 base shorter and J is 2 bases shorter, with 9 bases between their ends. Via the germline V gene, CDR1 is SGDLS and CDR2 YYNGEE. The CDR3 spans 15 residues, from the cysteine through the phenylalanine. The entry retains the CDR3 DNA only, 45 bases that are in frame from base 1. Genomic DNA was extracted from sorted cells for sequencing of the TCRbeta CDR3 region. The immunoSEQ Assay was used to sequence the TCRbeta CDR3 regions. The table was pulled from immuneACCESS by TCRdb, which kept in-frame rearrangements only. Such tables lose some clones; where checked, under half of the loss comes from unresolved V genes, and the rest has no known cause. For this sample there are some 48,000 clones; more than 65% appear just once. The ten largest account for 1.5% to 2% of the sample. A word on this clone: It lacks a known antigen. Base-call qualities are not available, and no considerably larger clone is one nucleotide away.

The trial excluded patients who had a history of autoimmune disease or who were on systemic immunosuppression. Peripheral blood for TCR sequencing was drawn from every dose cohort at baseline, at cycle 4 day 1 and at cycle 7 day 1. The samples were drawn from a first-in-human, open-label, multicenter phase I dose-escalation trial of ivuxolimab. Adults with locally advanced or metastatic head and neck squamous cell, hepatocellular, melanoma or renal cell carcinoma were enrolled in the trial. Before TCR sequencing, CD4+ and CD8+ T cells were separately sorted from peripheral blood. The sequence links TRBV9 to TRBJ2-2, with a tentative D gene TRBD2 over 5 matching bases. This TCR came from an adult with an advanced solid tumor such as melanoma, head and neck, liver or kidney cancer. Sequencing used CD4+ or CD8+ T cells sorted from blood, obtained in a trial of the OX40 agonist ivuxolimab. The DNA is as follows: TGTGCCAGCAGCGTAAGAGGGTCCAACACCGGGGAGCTGTTTTTT. Its coded protein is CASSVRGSNTGELFF.